This T cell receptor (beta chain) is from a study of T-cell reconstitution after alpha-beta-depleted transplantation in children. This clonotype was detected only a few times. Unique molecular identifiers were used to barcode this TCRbeta library. TCRdb ran MiXCR on the PCR reads and lists one entry per CDR3 protein. Of hundreds of thousands of distinct CDR3 sequences in the sample, approximately 15% were seen once. The specimen comprised PBMCs, mostly from graft donor cells, sampled 360 days after TCRalphabeta/CD19-depleted stem cell transplant. The clonotype originates from a male patient aged 10 to 17 who had a stem cell transplant for acute lymphoblastic leukemia, so the T cells may come from the graft donor.

The CDR3 DNA reads as TGTGCCAGCAGTTTAATAGGCAGGGTCGACACCGGGGAGCTGTTTTTT. Protein product: CASSLIGRVDTGELFF. The chain has TRBV27 and TRBJ2-2; D possibly corresponds to TRBD1 (5 bases). This CDR3 contains 16 residues. The germline CDR1 and CDR2 sequences are MNHEY and SMNVEV (reference sequence). Deletions cut 2 bases from V and 3 bases from J, with 13 bases between.